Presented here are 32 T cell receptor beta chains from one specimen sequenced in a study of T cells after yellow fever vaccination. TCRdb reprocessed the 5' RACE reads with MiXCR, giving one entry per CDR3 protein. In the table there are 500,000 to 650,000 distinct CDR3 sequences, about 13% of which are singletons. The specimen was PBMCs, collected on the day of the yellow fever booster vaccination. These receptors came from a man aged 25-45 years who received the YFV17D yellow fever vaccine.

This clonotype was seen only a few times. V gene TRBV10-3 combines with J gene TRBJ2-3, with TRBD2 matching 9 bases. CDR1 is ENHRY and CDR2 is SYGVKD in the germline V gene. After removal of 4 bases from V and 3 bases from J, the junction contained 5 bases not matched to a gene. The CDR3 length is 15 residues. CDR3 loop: CAISGVAGVTDTQYF. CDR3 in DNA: TGTGCCATCAGTGGTGTAGCGGGAGTAACAGATACGCAGTATTTT.

CDR3 in amino acids: CASSDSPLLTNEQFF. The CDR3 DNA reads TGTGCCAGCAGTGACTCCCCCTTATTGACTAATGAGCAGTTCTTC. The rearrangement uses TRBV2 and TRBJ2-1; the D is unclear. The CDR3 runs to 15 residues. Germline values: CDR1 SNHLY, CDR2 FYNNEI. V was clipped by 3 bases and J by 7 bases, with 16 bases between them.

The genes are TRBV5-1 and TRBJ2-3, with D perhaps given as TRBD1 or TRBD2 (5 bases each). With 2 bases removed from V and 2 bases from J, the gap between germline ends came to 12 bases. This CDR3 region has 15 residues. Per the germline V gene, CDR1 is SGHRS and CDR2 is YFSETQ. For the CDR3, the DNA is TGCGCCAGCAGCTTTTGGGACCAGACCACAGATACGCAGTATTTT. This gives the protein CASSFWDQTTDTQYF. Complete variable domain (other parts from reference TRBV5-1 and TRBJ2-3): KAGVTQTPRYLIKTRGQQVTLSCSPISGHRSVSWYQQTPGQGLQFLFEYFSETQRNKGNFPGRFSGRQFSNSRSEMNVSTLELGDSALYLCASSFWDQTTDTQYFGPGTRLTVL.

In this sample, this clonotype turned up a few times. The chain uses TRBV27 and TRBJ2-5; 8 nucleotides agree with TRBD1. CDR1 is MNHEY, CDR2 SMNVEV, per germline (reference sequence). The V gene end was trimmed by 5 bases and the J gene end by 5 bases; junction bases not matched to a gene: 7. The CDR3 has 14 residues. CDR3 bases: TGTGCCAGCAGTGCCCAGGGGGCGCGGGAGACCCAGTACTTC. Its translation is CASSAQGARETQYF.

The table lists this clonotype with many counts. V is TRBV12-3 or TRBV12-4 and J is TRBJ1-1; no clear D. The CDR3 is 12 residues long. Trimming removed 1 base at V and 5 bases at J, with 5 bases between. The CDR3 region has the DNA TGTGCCAGCAGTTTAGGGGTGACTGAAGCTTTCTTT. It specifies CASSLGVTEAFF.

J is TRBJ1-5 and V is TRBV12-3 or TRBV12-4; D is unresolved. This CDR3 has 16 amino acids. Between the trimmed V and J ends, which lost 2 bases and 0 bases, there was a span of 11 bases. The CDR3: CASSLRPGDSNQPQHF. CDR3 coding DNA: TGTGCCAGCAGTTTACGTCCGGGAGATAGCAATCAGCCCCAGCATTTT.

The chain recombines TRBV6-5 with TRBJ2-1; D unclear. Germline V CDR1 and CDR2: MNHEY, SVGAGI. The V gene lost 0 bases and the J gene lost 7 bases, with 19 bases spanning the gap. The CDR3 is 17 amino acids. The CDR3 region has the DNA TGTGCCAGCAGTTACTCGTCTCTGGTAGAATTGGAGAATGAGCAGTTCTTC. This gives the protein CASSYSSLVELENEQFF.

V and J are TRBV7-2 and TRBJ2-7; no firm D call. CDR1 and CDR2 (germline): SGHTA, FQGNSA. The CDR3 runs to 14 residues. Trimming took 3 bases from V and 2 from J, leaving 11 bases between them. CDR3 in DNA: TGTGCCAGCAGCTTGGGCCCCGGCCCCTACGAGCAGTACTTC. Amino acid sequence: CASSLGPGPYEQYF.

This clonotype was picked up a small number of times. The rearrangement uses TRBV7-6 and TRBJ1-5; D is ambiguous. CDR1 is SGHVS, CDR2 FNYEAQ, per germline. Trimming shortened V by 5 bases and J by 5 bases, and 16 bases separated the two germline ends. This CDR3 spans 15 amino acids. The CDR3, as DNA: TGTGCCAGCAGCCCCCTTCAATCGGGATATCAGCCCCAGCATTTT. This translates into CASSPLQSGYQPQHF.

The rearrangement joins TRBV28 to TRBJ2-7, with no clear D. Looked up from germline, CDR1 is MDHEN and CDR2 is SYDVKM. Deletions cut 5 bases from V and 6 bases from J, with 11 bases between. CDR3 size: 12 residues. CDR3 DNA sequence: TGTGCCAGCAGTATCGAGGCACTCGAGCAGTACTTC. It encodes CASSIEALEQYF.

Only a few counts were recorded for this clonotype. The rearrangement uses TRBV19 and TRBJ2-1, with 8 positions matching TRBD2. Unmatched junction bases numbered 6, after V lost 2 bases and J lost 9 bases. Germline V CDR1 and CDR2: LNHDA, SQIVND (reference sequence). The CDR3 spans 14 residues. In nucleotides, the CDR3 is TGTGCCAGTAGTATAAGGCTAGCGGGCGCTGAGCAGTTCTTC. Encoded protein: CASSIRLAGAEQFF.

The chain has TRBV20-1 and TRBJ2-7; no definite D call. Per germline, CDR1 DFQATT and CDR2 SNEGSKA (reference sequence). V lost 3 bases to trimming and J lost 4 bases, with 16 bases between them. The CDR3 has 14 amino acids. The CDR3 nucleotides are TGCAGTGCTAGTGGTGAGGTACTGACGTACGAGCAGTACTTC. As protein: CSASGEVLTYEQYF.

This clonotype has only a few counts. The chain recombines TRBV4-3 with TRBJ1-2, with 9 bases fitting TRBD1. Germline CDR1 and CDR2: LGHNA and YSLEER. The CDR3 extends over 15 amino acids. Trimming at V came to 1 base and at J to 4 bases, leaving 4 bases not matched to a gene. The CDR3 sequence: CASSQGTGGVYGYTF. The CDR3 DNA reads TGCGCCAGCAGCCAAGGAACAGGGGGCGTCTATGGCTACACCTTC.

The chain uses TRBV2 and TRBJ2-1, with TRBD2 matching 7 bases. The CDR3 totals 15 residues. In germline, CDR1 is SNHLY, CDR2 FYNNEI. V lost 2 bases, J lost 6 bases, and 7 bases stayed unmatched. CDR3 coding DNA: TGTGCCAGCAGTGAAACCAGCGGGACCATCAATGAGCAGTTCTTC. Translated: CASSETSGTINEQFF.

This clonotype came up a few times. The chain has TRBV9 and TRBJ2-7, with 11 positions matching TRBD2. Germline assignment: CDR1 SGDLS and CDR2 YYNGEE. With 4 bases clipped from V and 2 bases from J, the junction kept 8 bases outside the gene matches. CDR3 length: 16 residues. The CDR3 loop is CASSPQKGLAAYEQYF. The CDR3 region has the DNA TGTGCCAGCAGCCCGCAAAAGGGACTAGCGGCCTACGAGCAGTACTTC. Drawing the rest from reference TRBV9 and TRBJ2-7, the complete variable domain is DSGVTQTPKHLITATGQRVTLRCSPRSGDLSVYWYQQSLDQGLQFLIQYYNGEERAKGNILERFSAQQFPDLHSELNLSSLELGDSALYFCASSPQKGLAAYEQYFGPGTRLTVT.

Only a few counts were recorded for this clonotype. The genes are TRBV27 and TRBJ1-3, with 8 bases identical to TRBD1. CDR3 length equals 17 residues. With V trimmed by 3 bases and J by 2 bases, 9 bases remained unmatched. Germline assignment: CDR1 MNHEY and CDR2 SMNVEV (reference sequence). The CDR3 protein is CASSLRDRKKTGNTIYF. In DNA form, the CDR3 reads TGTGCCAGCAGTTTGAGGGACAGGAAGAAAACTGGAAACACCATATATTTT.

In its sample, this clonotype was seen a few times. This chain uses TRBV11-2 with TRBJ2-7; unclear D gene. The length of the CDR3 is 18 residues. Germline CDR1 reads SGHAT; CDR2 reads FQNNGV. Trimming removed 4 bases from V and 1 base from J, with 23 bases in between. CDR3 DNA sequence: TGTGCCAGCAGCTCTGCCCAAGTAGGCCTCAACCCATCCTACGAGCAGTACTTC. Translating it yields CASSSAQVGLNPSYEQYF.

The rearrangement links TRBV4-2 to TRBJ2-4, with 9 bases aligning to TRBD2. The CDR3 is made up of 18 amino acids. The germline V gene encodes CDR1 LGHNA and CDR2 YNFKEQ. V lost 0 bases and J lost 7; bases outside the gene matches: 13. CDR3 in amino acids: CASSQDLDSGGSWNIQYF. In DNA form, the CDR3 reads TGTGCCAGCAGCCAAGATCTCGACAGCGGGGGGAGTTGGAACATTCAGTACTTC.

Written as DNA, the CDR3 is TGTGCCAGCAGCCCGGCCTCCGGGACAGGGTACAGGACCCAGTACTTC. Amino acid sequence: CASSPASGTGYRTQYF. The rearrangement links TRBV5-4 to TRBJ2-5; 9 bases are a match to TRBD1. The CDR3 runs 16 residues. The junction had 14 bases not matched to a gene; V was cut back by 4 bases and J by 7 bases. The V gene's germline CDR1 is SGHNT and CDR2 YYREEE (reference sequence).

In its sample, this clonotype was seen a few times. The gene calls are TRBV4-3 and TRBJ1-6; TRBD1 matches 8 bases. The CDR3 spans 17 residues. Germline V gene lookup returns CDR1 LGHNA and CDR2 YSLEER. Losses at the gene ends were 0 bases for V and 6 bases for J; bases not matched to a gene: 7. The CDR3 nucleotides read TGCGCCAGCAGCCAAGATCGGGGGCAGGGGGCTAATTCACCCCTCCACTTT. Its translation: CASSQDRGQGANSPLHF.

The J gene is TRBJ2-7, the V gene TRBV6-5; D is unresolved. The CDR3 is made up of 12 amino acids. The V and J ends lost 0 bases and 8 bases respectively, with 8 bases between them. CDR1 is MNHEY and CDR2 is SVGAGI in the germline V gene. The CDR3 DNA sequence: TGTGCCAGCAGTTACTCGGGGTACCAGCAGTACTTC. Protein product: CASSYSGYQQYF.

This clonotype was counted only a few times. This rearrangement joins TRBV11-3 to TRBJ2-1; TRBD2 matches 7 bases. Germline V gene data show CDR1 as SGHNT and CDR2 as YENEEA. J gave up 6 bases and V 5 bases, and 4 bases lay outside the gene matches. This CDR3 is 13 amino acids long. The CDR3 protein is CASSGGVANEQFF. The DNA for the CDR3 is TGTGCCAGCAGCGGGGGGGTTGCCAATGAGCAGTTCTTC.

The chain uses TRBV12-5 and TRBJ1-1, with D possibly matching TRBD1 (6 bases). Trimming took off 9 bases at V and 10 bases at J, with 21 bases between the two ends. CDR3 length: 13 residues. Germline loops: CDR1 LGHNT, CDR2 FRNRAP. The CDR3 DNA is TGTGCTAGCGAAATTAATTTGCAGGGGCGAGCTTTCTTT. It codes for CASEINLQGRAFF.

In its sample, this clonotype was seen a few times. CDR3 in amino acids: CASSFNGDTQYF. In DNA, the CDR3 is TGCGCCAGCAGCTTTAACGGAGATACGCAGTATTTT. The chain recombines TRBV5-1 with TRBJ2-3, with D hard to call. The V gene's germline CDR1 is SGHRS and CDR2 YFSETQ. The CDR3 length is 12 residues. Trimming left V 2 bases short and J 5 bases short, with 6 bases between.

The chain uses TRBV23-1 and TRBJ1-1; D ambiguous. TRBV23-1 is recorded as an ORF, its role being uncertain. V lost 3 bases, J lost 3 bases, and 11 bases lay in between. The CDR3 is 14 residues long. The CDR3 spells CASSQLFSYTEAFF. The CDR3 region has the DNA TGCGCCAGCAGTCAGTTATTCAGTTACACTGAAGCTTTCTTT.

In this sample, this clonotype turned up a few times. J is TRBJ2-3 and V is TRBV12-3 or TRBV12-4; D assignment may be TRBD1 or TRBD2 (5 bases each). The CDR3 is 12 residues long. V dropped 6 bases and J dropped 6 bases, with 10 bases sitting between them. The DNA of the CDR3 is TGTGCCAGCAGAAGGGGAGTGGATACGCAGTATTTT. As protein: CASRRGVDTQYF.

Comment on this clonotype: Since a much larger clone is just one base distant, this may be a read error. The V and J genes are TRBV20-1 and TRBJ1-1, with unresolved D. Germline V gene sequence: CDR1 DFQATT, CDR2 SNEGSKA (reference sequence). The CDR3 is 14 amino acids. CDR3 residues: CCARTGMMNTEAFF. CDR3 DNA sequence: TGCTGTGCTAGAACCGGCATGATGAACACTGAAGCTTTCTTT.

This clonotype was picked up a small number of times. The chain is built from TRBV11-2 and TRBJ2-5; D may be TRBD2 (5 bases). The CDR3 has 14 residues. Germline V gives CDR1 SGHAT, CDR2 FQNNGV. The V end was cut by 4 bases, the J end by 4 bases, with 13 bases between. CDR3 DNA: TGTGCCAGCAGCTCACCCGGACTGTTAGAGACCCAGTACTTC. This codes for CASSSPGLLETQYF.

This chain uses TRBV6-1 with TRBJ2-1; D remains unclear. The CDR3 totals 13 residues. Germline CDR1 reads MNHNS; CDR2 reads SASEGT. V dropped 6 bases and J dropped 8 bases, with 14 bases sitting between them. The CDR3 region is CASSLSHGDEQFF. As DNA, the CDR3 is TGTGCCAGCAGCCTCTCCCACGGCGATGAGCAGTTCTTC.

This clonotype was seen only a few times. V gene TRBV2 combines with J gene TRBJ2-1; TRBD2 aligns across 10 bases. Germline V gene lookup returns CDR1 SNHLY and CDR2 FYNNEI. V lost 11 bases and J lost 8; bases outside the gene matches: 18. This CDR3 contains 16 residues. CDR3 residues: CAGAGTSVITVDEQFF. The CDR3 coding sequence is TGTGCCGGGGCCGGGACTAGCGTTATAACGGTGGATGAGCAGTTCTTC.

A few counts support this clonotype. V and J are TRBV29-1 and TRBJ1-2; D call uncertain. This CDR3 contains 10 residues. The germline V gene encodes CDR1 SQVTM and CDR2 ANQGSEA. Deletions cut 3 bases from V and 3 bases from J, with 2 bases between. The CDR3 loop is CSVDHYGYTF. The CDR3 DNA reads TGCAGCGTTGACCACTATGGCTACACCTTC.

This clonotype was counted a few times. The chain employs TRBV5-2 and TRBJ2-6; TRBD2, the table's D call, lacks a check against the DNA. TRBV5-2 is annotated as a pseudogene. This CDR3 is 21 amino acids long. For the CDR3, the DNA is TGTGCGAACCCCGGGTCTCGGAGCCAGCCAAATTCACCCTCTGGGGCCAACGTCCTGACTTTC. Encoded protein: CANPGSRSQPNSPSGANVLTF.